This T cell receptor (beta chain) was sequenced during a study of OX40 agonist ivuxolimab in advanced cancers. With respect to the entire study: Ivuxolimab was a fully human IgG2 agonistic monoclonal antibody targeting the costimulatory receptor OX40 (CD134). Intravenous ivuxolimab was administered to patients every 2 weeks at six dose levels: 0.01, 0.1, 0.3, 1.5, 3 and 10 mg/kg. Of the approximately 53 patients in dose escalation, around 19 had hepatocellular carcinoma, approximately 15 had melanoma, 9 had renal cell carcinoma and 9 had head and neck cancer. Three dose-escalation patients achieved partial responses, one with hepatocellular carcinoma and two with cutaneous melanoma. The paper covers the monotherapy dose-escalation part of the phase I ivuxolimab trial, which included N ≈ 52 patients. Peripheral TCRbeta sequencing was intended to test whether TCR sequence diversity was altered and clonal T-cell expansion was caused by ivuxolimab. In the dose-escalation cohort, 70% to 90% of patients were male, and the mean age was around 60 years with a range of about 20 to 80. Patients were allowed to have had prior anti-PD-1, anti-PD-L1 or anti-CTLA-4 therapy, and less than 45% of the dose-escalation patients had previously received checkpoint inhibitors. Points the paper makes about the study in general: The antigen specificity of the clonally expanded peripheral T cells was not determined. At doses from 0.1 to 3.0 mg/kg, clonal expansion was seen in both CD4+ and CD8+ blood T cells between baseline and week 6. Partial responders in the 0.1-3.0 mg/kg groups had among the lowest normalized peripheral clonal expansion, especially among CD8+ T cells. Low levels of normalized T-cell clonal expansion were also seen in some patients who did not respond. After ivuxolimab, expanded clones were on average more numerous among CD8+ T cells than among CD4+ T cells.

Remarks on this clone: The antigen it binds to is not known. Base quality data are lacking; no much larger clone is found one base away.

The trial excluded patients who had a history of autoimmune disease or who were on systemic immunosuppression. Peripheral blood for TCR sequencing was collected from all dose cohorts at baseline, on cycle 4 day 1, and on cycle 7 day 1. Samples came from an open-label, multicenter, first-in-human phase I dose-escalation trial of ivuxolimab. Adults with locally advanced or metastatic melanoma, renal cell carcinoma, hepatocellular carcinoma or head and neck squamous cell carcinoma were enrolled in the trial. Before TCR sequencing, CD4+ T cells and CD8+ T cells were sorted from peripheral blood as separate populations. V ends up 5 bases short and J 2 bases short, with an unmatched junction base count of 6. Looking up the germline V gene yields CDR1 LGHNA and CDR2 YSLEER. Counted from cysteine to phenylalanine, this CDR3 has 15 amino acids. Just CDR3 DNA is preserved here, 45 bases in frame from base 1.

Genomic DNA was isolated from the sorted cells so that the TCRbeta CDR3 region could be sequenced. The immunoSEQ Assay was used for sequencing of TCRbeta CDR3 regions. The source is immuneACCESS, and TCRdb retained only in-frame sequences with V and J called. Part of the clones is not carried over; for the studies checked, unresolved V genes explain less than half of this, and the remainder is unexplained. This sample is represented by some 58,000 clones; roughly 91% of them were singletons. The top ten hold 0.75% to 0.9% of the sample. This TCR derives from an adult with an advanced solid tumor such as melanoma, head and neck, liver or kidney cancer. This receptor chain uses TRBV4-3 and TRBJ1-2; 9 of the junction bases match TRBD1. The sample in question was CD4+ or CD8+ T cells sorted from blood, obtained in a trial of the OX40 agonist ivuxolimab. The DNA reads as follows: TGCGCCAGCAGCGACACCGGGACAGGGAACTATGGCTACACCTTC. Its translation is CASSDTGTGNYGYTF.